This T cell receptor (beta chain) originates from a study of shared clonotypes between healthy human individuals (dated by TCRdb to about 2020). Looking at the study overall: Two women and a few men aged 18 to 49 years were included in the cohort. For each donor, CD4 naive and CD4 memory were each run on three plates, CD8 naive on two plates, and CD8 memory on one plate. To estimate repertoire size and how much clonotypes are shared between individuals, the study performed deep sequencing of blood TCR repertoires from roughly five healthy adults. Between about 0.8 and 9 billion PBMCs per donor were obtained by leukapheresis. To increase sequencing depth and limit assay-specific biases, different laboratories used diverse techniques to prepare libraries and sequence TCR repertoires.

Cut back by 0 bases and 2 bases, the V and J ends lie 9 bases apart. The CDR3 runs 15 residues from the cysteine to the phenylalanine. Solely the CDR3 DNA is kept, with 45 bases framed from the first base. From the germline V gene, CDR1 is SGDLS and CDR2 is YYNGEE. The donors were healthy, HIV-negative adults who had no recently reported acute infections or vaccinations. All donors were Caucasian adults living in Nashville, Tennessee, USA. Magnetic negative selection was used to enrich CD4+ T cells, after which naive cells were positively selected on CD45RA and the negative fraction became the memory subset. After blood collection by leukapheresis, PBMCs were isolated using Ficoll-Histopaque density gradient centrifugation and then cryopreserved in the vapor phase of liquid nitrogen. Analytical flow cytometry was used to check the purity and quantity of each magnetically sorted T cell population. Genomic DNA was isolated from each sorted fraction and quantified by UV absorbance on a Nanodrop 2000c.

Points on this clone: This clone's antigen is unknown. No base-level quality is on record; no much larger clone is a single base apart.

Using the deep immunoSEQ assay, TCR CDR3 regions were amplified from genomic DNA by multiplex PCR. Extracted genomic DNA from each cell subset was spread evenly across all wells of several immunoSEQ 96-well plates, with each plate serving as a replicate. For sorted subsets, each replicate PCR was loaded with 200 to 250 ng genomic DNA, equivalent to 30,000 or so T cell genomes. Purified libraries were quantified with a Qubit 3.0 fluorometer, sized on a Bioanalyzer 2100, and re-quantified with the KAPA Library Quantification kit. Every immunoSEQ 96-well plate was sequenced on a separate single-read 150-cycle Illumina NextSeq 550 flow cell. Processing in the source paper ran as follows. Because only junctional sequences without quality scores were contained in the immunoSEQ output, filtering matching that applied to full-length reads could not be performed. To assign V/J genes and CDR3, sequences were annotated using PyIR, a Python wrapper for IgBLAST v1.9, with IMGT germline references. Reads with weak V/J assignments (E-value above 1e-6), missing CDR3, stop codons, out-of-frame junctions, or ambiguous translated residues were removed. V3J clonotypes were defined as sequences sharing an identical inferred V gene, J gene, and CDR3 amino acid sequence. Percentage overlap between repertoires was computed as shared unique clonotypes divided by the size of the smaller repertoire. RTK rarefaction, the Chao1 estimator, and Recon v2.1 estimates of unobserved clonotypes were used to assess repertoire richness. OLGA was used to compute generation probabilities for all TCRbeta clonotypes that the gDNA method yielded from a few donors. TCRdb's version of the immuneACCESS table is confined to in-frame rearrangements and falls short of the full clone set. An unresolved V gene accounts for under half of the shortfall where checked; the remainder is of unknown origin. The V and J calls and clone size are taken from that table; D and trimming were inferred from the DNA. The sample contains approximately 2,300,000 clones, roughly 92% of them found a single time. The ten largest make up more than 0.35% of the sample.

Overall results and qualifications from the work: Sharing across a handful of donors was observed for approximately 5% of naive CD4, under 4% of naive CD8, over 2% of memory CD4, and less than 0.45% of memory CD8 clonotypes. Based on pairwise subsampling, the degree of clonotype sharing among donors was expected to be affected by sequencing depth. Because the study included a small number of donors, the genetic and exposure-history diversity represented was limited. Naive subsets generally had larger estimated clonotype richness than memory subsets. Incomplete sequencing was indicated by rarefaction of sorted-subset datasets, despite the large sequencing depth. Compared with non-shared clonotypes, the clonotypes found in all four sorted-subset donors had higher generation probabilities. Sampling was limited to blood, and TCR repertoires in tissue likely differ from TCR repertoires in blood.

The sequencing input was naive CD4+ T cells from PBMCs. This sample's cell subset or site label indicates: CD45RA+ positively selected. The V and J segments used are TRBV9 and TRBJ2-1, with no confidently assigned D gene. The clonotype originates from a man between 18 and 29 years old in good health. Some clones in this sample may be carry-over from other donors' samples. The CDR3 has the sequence CASSVELKTYNEQFF. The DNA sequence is TGTGCCAGCAGCGTAGAACTAAAGACCTACAATGAGCAGTTCTTC.